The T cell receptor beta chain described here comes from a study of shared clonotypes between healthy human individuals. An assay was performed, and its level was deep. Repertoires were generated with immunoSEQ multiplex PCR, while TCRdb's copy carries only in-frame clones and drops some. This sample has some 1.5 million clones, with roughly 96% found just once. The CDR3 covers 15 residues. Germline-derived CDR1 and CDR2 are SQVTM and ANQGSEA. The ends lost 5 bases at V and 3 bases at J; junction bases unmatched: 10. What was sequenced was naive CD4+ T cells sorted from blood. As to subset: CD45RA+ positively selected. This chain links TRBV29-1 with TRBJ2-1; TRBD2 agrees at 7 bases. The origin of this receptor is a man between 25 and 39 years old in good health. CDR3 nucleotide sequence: TGCAGCGTTCTTCTCCCTAGCGGAAACTACAATGAGCAGTTCTTC. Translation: CSVLLPSGNYNEQFF.